This T cell receptor (beta chain) comes out of a study of blood T cells in healthy people across ages (dated by TCRdb to about 2015). About the study as a whole: In model experiments, template switching captured about one uniquely barcoded TCR beta cDNA molecule for every two T cells. To track age-related changes in TCR beta repertoire diversity, the study relied on deep sequencing normalized with unique cDNA molecular identifiers. Donors were grouped into four age groups: young (average roughly 15 years), middle-aged (around 39), aged (roughly 62) and long-lived (just over 80). To avoid experimental bias, donors of different ages were spread randomly across the sequencing lanes. Using the same blood draw, the study looked at two additional independent replicas of 1 million unique cDNA reads for two donors, one aged 18 to 30 and the other aged 80 or older.

What the authors observed across the whole study: Estimates of total diversity based on one million sequenced T cells were regarded as lower bounds and as underestimates. Because the CMV infection status of the donors was unknown, age-related changes in expanded clonotypes may potentially have been confounded. Compared with the aged group, the long-lived group had more naive CD4+ T cells, fewer expanded clones and increased TCR diversity, a pattern suggesting age selection. There was a strong correlation between observed TCR beta diversity and the percentage of naive T cells measured by flow cytometry. Since profiling was done on bulk unsorted PBMCs, naive and antigen-experienced compartments could not be conclusively compared. Observed TCR beta diversity per million T cells fell roughly linearly with age, and a significant reduction was already apparent by age about 36.

Worth noting for this clonotype: It lacks a known antigen. One end of the junction is discordant with germline, which a read error may explain.

Donors were under 40 systemically healthy Caucasian individuals from Russia aged about 6 to 100 years. Around 9.8 milliliters of peripheral blood were collected from each donor into EDTA-treated Vacutainer tubes. Ficoll-Paque density-gradient centrifugation was used to isolate PBMCs, with at least 7 million obtained per sample. Total RNA, at least 5 micrograms per sample, was extracted from PBMCs with Trizol reagent. Naive CD45RAhigh/CD27high T cell percentages were measured by flow cytometry on a PBMC aliquot from every donor. Libraries were made using 5' RACE. Sequencing was performed on an Illumina HiSeq 2500. The second PCR ran for roughly 7 to 11 cycles and used a J-beta primer mix along with a sample-barcoded 5' primer. A template-switch 5' adaptor carrying 12 random nucleotides introduced a unique molecular identifier onto each TCR beta cDNA molecule. Each sample yielded at least 3 million CDR3-containing paired-end reads. First-strand cDNA was synthesized from all RNA with the Mint cDNA synthesis kit, primed by a TRBC-specific oligonucleotide. After uracil-DNA glycosylase treatment, a first 18-cycle PCR used universal primers M1SS and BC2_uni_R on all cDNA. The paper's processing steps were these. Normalization of each sample was performed by random selection of 1 million high-quality reads, each carrying a distinct molecular identifier. Instead of being binned into consensus sequences, reads that shared molecular identifiers were thrown out. CDR3 identification, clonotype clustering and error correction used MiTCR with a Q25 quality threshold and the strictest error-elimination algorithm. A nonparametric unseen species model using Euler transformation provided a lower-bound estimate of total TCR beta diversity. The public reads were run again by TCRdb, first through fastp at Q25 and then through MiXCR, and only productive beta chains were kept. Under each unique CDR3 protein, matching rows form one entry showing the most common genes and DNA. TCRdb, not the authors, supplied the V and J calls. The sample table shows over 600,000 distinct CDR3 sequences, and more than 55% are seen once. The top ten clones comprise around 24% of the sample.

From its cysteine to its phenylalanine, the CDR3 spans 17 amino acids. Only the CDR3 region is kept as DNA, spanning 51 bases read in frame from base 1. The germline V gene encodes CDR1 KGHDR and CDR2 SFDVKD. This TCR derives from a man in his forties in good health. The rearrangement joined TRBV24-1 to TRBJ2-4; the D gene lacks a confident call. The sample was blood. The DNA reads as follows: TGTGCCACCAGAGATTCCCCAATTGTTCTAGCCAAAAACATTCAGTACTTC. This codes for CATRDSPIVLAKNIQYF.